This entry is about one T cell receptor (beta chain). The assay was immunoSEQ multiplex PCR, and TCRdb's table has in-frame clones only and misses some. This table has 100,000 to 110,000 clones, around 91% appearing once. Deletions cut 5 bases from V and 4 bases from J, with 19 bases between. The CDR3 extends over 15 amino acids. Germline CDR1 is SGHRS and CDR2 is YFSETQ. This sample was included in a study of OX40 agonist ivuxolimab in advanced cancers. Study summary: Therapy given before enrollment (anti-PD-1, anti-PD-L1 or anti-CTLA-4) was allowed, and 40% had some.

The rearrangement joins TRBV5-1 to TRBJ2-7; D unclear. The sequence was obtained from an adult with an advanced solid tumor such as melanoma, head and neck, liver or kidney cancer. This specimen was CD4+ or CD8+ T cells sorted from blood, taken in a trial of the OX40 agonist ivuxolimab. Here the CDR3 reads CASSSGFLALYEQYF. For the CDR3, the DNA is TGCGCCAGCAGTTCAGGATTTCTCGCCCTTTACGAGCAGTACTTC.